Described below is a single TCR beta chain sequence and its context. Its antigen is unknown. This sample is part of a study of shared clonotypes between healthy human individuals. Study outcomes and limitations: Specimens sampled were limited to blood, with tissue repertoires likely differing.

The donors were all Caucasian adults (living in Nashville, Tennessee). In the CD4+ fraction, cells were divided into CD45RA+ naive and CD45RA-negative memory subsets. Source study methods: ImmunoSEQ output lacked quality scores and full-length reads, limiting matched filtering. Data came from immunoSEQ multiplex PCR; TCRdb stores just in-frame clones and leaves some out. From that table come the V and J calls and clone size; the DNA was used to work out D and trimming. The repertoire includes over a million clones, around 95% of them detected once, and 1.2% sits in the top ten. Trimming took 1 base from V and 2 from J, leaving 15 bases between them. This CDR3 has 17 residues. Looked up from germline, CDR1 is SGHTA and CDR2 is FQGNSA.

The TCR originated in a man younger than 40 in good health. Sequencing was performed on naive CD4+ T cells sorted from blood. The subset denotes: CD45RA+ positively selected. The chain combines TRBV7-2 with TRBJ2-4; D not resolved. The chain's CDR3 is CASSLGALGWPKNIQYF. The CDR3 bases are TGTGCCAGCAGCTTAGGCGCCCTAGGCTGGCCCAAAAACATTCAGTACTTC. Filled out from reference TRBV7-2 and TRBJ2-4, the complete variable domain reads GAGVSQSPSNKVTEKGKDVELRCDPISGHTALYWYRQSLGQGLEFLIYFQGNSAPDKSGLPSDRFSAERTGGSVSTLTIQRTQQEDSAVYLCASSLGALGWPKNIQYFGAGTRLSVL.